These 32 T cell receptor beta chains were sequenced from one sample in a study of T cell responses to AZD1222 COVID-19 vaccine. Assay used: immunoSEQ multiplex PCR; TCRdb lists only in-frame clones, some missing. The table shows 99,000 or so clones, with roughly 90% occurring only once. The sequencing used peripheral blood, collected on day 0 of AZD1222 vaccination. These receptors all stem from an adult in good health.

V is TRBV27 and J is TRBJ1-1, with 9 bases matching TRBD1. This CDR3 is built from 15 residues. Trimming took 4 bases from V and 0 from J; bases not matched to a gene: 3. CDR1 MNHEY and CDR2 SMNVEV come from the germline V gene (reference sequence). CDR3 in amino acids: CASSYDRGMNTEAFF. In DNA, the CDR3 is TGTGCCAGCAGTTATGACAGGGGGATGAACACTGAAGCTTTCTTT.

The CDR3, as DNA: TGTGCCAGCAGCCCACGGGGTATTTGGAACAATGAGCAGTTCTTC. Amino acid sequence: CASSPRGIWNNEQFF. This chain joins TRBV7-2 and TRBJ2-1, with D perhaps TRBD2 (5 bases). The CDR3 consists of 15 residues. V lost 5 bases and J 5 bases, leaving 16 bases between the germline ends. Germline assignment: CDR1 SGHTA and CDR2 FQGNSA.

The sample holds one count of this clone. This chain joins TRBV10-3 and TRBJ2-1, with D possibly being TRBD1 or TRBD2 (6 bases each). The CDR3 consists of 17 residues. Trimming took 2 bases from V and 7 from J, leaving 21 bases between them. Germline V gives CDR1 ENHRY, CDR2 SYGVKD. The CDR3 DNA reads TGTGCCATCAGTGAGCCTCCCGGGACTTGGGGGCGAAATGAGCAGTTCTTC. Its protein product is CAISEPPGTWGRNEQFF.

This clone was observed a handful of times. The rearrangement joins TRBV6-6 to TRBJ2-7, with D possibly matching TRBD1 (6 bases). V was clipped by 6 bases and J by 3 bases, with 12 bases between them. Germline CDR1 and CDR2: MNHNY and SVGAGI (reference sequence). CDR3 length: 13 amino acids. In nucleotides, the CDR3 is TGTGCCAGCAGCCAGGACAGCCGCTACGAGCAGTACTTC. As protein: CASSQDSRYEQYF.

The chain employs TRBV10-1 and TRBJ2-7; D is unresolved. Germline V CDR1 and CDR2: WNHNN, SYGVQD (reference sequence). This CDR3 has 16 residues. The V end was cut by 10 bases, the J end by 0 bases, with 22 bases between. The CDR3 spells CATALQARPSSYEQYF. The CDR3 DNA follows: TGCGCCACCGCCCTGCAGGCCCGCCCCAGCTCCTACGAGCAGTACTTC.

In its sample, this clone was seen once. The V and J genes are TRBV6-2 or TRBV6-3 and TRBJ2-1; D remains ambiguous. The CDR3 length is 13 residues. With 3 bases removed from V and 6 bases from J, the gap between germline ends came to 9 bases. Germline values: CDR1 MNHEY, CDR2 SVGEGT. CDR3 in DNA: TGTGCCAGCAGTTATTCTCTCAGCAATGAGCAGTTCTTC. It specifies CASSYSLSNEQFF.

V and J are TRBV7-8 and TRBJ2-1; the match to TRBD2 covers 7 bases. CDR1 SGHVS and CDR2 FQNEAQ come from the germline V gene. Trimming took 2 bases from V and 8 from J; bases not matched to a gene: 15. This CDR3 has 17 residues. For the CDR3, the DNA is TGTGCCAGCAGCTTAAGGCGGCTAGCGGCTCGCAGCGATGAGCAGTTCTTC. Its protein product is CASSLRRLAARSDEQFF.

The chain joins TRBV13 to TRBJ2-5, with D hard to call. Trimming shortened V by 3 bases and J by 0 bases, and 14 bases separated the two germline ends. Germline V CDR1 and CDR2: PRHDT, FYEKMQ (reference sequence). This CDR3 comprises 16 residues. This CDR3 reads CASSLYRERYQETQYF. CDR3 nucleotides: TGTGCCAGCAGCTTGTACCGCGAACGGTACCAAGAGACCCAGTACTTC.

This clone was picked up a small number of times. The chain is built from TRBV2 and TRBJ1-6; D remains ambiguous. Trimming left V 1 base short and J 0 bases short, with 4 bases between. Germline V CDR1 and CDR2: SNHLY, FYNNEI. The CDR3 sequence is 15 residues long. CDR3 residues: CASSEGGSYNSPLHF. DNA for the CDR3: TGTGCCAGCAGTGAAGGGGGCTCCTATAATTCACCCCTCCACTTT. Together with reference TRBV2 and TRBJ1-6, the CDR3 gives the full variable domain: EPEVTQTPSHQVTQMGQEVILRCVPISNHLYFYWYRQILGQKVEFLVSFYNNEISEKSEIFDDQFSVERPDGSNFTLKIRSTKLEDSAMYFCASSEGGSYNSPLHFGNGTRLTVT.

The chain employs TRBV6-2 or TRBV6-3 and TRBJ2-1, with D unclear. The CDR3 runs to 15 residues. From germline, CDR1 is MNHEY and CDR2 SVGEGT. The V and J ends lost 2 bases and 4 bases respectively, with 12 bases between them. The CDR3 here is CASSYPANQYNEQFF. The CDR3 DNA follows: TGTGCCAGCAGTTACCCTGCTAACCAGTACAATGAGCAGTTCTTC.

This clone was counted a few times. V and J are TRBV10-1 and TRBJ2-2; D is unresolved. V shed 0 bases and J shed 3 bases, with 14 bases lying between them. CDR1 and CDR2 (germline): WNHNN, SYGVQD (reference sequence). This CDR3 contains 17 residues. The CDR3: CASSESGWGRDTGELFF. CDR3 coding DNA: TGCGCCAGCAGTGAGTCCGGATGGGGTAGGGACACCGGGGAGCTGTTTTTT.

CDR3 nucleotides: TGTGCCAGCAGCTTAGAAGCGATCTATGGCTACACCTTC. Amino acids: CASSLEAIYGYTF. This chain links TRBV7-2 with TRBJ1-2; D call uncertain. Trimming cost V 1 base and J 4 bases, with 7 bases left between them. Germline CDR1 and CDR2: SGHTA and FQGNSA. CDR3 length: 13 residues.

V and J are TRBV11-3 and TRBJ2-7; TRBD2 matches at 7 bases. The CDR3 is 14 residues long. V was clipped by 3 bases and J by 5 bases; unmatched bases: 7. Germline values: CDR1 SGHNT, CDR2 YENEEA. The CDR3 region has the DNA TGTGCCAGCAGCTTTCCAGAAACTAGCGACGAGCAGTACTTC. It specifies CASSFPETSDEQYF.

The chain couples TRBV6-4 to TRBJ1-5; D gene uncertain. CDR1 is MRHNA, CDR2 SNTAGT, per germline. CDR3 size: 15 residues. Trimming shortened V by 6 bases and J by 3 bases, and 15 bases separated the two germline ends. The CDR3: CASSPGPGSNQPQHF. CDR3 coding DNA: TGTGCCAGCAGCCCGGGCCCGGGCTCCAATCAGCCCCAGCATTTT.

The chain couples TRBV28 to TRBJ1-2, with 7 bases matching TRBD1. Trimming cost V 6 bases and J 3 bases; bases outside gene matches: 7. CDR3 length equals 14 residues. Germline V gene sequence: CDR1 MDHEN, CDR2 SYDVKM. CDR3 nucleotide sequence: TGTGCCAGCAGCACACAGGGGCTGCACTATGGCTACACCTTC. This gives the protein CASSTQGLHYGYTF.

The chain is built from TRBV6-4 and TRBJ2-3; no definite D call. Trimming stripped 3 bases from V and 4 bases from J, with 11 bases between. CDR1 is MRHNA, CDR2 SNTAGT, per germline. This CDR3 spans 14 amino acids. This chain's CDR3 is CASSEGPASDTQYF. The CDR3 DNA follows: TGTGCCAGCAGTGAAGGTCCAGCGTCAGATACGCAGTATTTT.

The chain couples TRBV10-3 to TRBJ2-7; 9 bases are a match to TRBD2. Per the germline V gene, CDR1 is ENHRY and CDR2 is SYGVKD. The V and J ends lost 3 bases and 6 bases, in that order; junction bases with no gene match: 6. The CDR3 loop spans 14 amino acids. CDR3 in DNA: TGTGCCATCAGTGAATCGTCTAGCGGGACCGAGCAGTACTTC. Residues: CAISESSSGTEQYF.

CDR3 in amino acids: CASSVNRGNEQFF. The CDR3 DNA is TGTGCCAGCAGTGTGAACAGGGGCAATGAGCAGTTCTTC. The chain carries TRBV12-3 or TRBV12-4 and TRBJ2-1; 7 nucleotides agree with TRBD1. There are 13 residues in the CDR3. Unmatched junction bases numbered 4, after V lost 5 bases and J lost 6 bases.

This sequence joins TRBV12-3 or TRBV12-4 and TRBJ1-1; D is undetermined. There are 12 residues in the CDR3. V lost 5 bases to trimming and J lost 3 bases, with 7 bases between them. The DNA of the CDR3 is TGTGCCAGCAGTCCACAGTACACTGAAGCTTTCTTT. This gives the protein CASSPQYTEAFF.

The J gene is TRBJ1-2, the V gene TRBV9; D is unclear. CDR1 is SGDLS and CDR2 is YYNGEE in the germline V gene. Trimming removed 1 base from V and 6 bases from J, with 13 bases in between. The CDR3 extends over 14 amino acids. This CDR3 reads CASSVSWTRDGYTF. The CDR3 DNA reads TGTGCCAGCAGCGTAAGTTGGACCCGGGATGGCTACACCTTC.

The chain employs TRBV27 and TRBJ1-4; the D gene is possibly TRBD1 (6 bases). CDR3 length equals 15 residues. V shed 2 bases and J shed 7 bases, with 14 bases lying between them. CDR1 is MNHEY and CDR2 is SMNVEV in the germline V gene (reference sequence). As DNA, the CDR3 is TGTGCCAGCAGTTTAATTGGGGGCGTTGGTGAAAAACTGTTTTTT. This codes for CASSLIGGVGEKLFF.

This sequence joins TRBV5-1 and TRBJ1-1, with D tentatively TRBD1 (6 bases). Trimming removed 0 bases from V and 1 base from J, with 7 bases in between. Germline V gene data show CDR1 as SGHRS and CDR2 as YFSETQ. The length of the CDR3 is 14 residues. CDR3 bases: TGCGCCAGCAGCTTGGGGACAGCGAACACTGAAGCTTTCTTT. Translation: CASSLGTANTEAFF.

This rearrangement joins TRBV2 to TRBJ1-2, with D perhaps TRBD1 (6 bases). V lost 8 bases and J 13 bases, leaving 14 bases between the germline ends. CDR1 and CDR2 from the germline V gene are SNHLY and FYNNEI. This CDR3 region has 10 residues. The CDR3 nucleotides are TGTGCCAGCGGAGGGGGAACTCCCACCTTC. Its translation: CASGGGTPTF.

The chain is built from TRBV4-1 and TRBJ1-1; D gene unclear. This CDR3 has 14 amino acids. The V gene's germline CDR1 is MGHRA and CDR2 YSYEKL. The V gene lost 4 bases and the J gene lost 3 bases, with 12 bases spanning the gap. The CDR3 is CASSLSTRDTEAFF. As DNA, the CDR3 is TGCGCCAGCAGCCTTTCTACGCGGGACACTGAAGCTTTCTTT.

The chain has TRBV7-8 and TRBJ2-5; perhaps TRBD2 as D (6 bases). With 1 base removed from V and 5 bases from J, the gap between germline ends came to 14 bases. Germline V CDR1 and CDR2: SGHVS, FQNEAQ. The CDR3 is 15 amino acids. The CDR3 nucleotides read TGTGCCAGCAGCTTAGGGAGGACCCGGGGGGAGACCCAGTACTTC. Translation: CASSLGRTRGETQYF.

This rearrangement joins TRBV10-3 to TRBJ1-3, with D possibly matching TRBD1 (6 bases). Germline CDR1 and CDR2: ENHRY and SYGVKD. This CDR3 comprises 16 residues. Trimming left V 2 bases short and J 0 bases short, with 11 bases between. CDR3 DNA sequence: TGTGCCATCAGTGAGCAGGGGCCCGACTCTGGAAACACCATATATTTT. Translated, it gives CAISEQGPDSGNTIYF.

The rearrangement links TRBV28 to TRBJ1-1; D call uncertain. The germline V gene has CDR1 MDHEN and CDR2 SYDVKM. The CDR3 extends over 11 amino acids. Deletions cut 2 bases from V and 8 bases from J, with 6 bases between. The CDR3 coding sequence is TGTGCCAGCAGTTTAAGGAGGGAAGCTTTCTTT. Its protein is CASSLRREAFF.

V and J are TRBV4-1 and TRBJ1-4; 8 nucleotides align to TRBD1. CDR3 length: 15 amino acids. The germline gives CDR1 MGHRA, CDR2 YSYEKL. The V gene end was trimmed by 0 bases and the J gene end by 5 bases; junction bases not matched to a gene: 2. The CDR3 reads CASSQEHRGNEKLFF. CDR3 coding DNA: TGCGCCAGCAGCCAAGAGCACAGGGGGAATGAAAAACTGTTTTTT.

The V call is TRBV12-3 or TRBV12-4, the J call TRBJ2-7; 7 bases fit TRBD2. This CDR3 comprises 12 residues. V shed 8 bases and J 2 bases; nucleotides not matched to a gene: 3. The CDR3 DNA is TGTGCCAGCCGTGCGGGGGCCTACGAGCAGTACTTC. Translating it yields CASRAGAYEQYF.

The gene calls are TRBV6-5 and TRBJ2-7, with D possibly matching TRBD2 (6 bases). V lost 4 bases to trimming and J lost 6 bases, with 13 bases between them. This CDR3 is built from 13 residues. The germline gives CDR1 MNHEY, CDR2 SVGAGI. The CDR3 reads CASSWIQEGEQYF. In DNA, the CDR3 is TGTGCCAGCAGTTGGATCCAGGAGGGCGAGCAGTACTTC.

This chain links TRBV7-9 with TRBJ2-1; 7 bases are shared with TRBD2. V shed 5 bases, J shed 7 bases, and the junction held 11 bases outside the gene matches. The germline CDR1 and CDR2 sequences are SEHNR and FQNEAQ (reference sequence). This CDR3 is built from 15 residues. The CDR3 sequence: CASSPQGGSRNEQFF. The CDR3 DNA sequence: TGTGCCAGCAGCCCCCAGGGCGGGAGTAGAAATGAGCAGTTCTTC.

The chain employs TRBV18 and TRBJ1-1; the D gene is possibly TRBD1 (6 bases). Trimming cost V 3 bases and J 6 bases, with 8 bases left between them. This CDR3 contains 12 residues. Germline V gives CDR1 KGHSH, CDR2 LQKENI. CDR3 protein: CASSPGAPEAFF. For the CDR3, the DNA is TGTGCCAGCTCACCGGGGGCCCCTGAAGCTTTCTTT.